The 3 T cell receptor beta chains in this list originate from one sample, sequenced in a study of T cell repertoires in cytomegalovirus infection. No antigen has been identified for these receptors. MiXCR, run by TCRdb on the reads, gives a single entry per CDR3 protein. The repertoire holds hundreds of thousands of distinct CDR3 sequences, with roughly a third as singletons. The sample here was cultured PBMCs, taken from culture after CMV antigen stimulation. The receptors were sampled from a human donor in good health (CMV status not recorded). Some clones in this sample may be carry-over from other donors' samples.

The CDR3 DNA is TGTGCCAGCAGGGGCAGGGGGGGGGCCAACGTCCTGACTTTC. This gives the protein CASRGRGGANVLTF. This chain uses TRBV6-8 with TRBJ2-6; 7 positions agree with TRBD1. The CDR3 contains 14 residues. Trimming at V came to 6 bases and at J to 4 bases, leaving 3 bases not matched to a gene. Germline CDR1 is MNHGY and CDR2 is SAAAGT.

This chain uses TRBV10-3 with TRBJ2-7; possible D gene TRBD2, 6 bases. The CDR3 is 14 amino acids. CDR1 and CDR2 from the germline V gene are ENHRY and SYGVKD. V gave up 6 bases and J gave up 2 bases, with 14 bases separating them. The CDR3 sequence: CAIRAGAGPYEQYF. The DNA of the CDR3 is TGTGCCATCAGGGCTGGAGCGGGCCCCTACGAGCAGTACTTC.

This clonotype was counted ten times or more. V gene TRBV7-2 combines with J gene TRBJ2-7, with D perhaps matching TRBD2 (6 bases). The germline gives CDR1 SGHTA, CDR2 FQGNSA. Trimming removed 0 bases at V and 4 bases at J, with 16 bases between. This CDR3 region has 16 residues. The CDR3 sequence: CASSLAHGSGGYEQYF. The CDR3 DNA reads as TGTGCCAGCAGCTTAGCGCACGGGAGCGGAGGGTACGAGCAGTACTTC.